A selection of T cell receptor beta chains follows, all from one sample in a study of blood T cell repertoires in COVID-19. Data came from immunoSEQ multiplex PCR; TCRdb stores just in-frame clones and leaves some out. This repertoire shows approximately 25,000 clones, approximately 78% found once; its top ten account for over 8%. The sample taken for sequencing was peripheral blood. These receptors all come from a human donor in a cohort sampled during active COVID-19. Each CDR3 is given with its conserved first and last residue. D genes are given only for firm matches. Clone size is stated in some rows and not others, as once, few, many or a class when expanded.

D gene: NA; V gene: TRBV6-6; J gene: TRBJ2-7; clone size: NA; CDR3 DNA: TGTGCCAGCAGTACGGGTAAGGTTCACTACGAGCAGTACTTC; CDR3 protein: CASSTGKVHYEQYF
D gene: NA; V gene: TRBV7-9; J gene: TRBJ1-4; clone size: NA; CDR3 DNA: TGTGCCAGCAGCCTCCTGACAGCAACTAATGAAAAACTGTTTTTT; CDR3 protein: CASSLLTATNEKLFF
D gene: NA; V gene: TRBV6-2/TRBV6-3; J gene: TRBJ1-5; clone size: NA; CDR3 DNA: TGTGCCAGCAGTTACTCGGGGGGGGGAAATCAGCCCCAGCATTTT; CDR3 protein: CASSYSGGGNQPQHF
D gene: NA; V gene: TRBV20-1; J gene: TRBJ1-2; clone size: NA; CDR3 DNA: TGCAGCGCCACCGGTGAGAGGGGCTACACCTTC; CDR3 protein: CSATGERGYTF
D gene: TRBD2; V gene: TRBV7-9; J gene: TRBJ2-1; clone size: NA; CDR3 DNA: TGTGCCAGCAGCTCGGGACTAGCGGGAAAGCAGTTCTTC; CDR3 protein: CASSSGLAGKQFF
D gene: NA; V gene: TRBV5-4; J gene: TRBJ2-3; clone size: NA; CDR3 DNA: TGTGCCAGCAGCTTGGCCGTGTCCACAGATACGCAGTATTTT; CDR3 protein: CASSLAVSTDTQYF
D gene: TRBD1; V gene: TRBV29-1; J gene: TRBJ2-3; clone size: NA; CDR3 DNA: TGCAGCGTTGCCGGGACAGGGGGCACAGATACGCAGTATTTT; CDR3 protein: CSVAGTGGTDTQYF
D gene: NA; V gene: TRBV19; J gene: TRBJ1-1; clone size: NA; CDR3 DNA: TGTGCCAGTAGTTCACCGTACGACAGGAGAACTGAAGCTTTCTTT; CDR3 protein: CASSSPYDRRTEAFF
D gene: NA; V gene: TRBV12-3/TRBV12-4; J gene: TRBJ1-4; clone size: NA; CDR3 DNA: TGTGCCAGCAGTCAGGGTGGTGAAAAACTGTTTTTT; CDR3 protein: CASSQGGEKLFF
D gene: NA; V gene: TRBV5-4; J gene: TRBJ2-7; clone size: NA; CDR3 DNA: TGTGCCAGCAGCTTGGGCGGGACGGGCTACGAGCAGTACTTC; CDR3 protein: CASSLGGTGYEQYF
D gene: TRBD2; V gene: TRBV11-2; J gene: TRBJ2-2; clone size: NA; CDR3 DNA: TGTGCCAGCAGCTTGAGGCCTAGCGGGGGGACCGGGGAGCTGTTTTTT; CDR3 protein: CASSLRPSGGTGELFF
D gene: NA; V gene: TRBV13; J gene: TRBJ1-2; clone size: once; CDR3 DNA: TGTGCCAGCAGCTTGTCAAAGGGGCGCTATGGCTACACCTTC; CDR3 protein: CASSLSKGRYGYTF
D gene: TRBD2; V gene: TRBV2; J gene: TRBJ2-3; clone size: NA; CDR3 DNA: TGTGCCAGCAGTGAGGGCGGGGGGATAACAGATACGCAGTATTTT; CDR3 protein: CASSEGGGITDTQYF
D gene: TRBD1; V gene: TRBV13; J gene: TRBJ1-1; clone size: NA; CDR3 DNA: TGTGCCAGCAGCCAGGGGGTGGGCGGCACTGAAGCTTTCTTT; CDR3 protein: CASSQGVGGTEAFF
D gene: NA; V gene: TRBV5-6; J gene: TRBJ2-7; clone size: NA; CDR3 DNA: TGTGCCAGCAGCCTGGGCGGAGGCTACGAGCAGTACTTC; CDR3 protein: CASSLGGGYEQYF
D gene: TRBD2; V gene: TRBV6-6; J gene: TRBJ2-1; clone size: NA; CDR3 DNA: TGTGCCAGCATTCCGGGACTAGCGCGATACAATGAGCAGTTCTTC; CDR3 protein: CASIPGLARYNEQFF
D gene: TRBD1; V gene: TRBV4-3; J gene: TRBJ2-1; clone size: NA; CDR3 DNA: TGCGCCAGCAGCCTTACGTTCCCGGGACAGGGTACGAAGGAGGATGAGCAGTTCTTC; CDR3 protein: CASSLTFPGQGTKEDEQFF
D gene: NA; V gene: TRBV5-6; J gene: TRBJ2-3; clone size: NA; CDR3 DNA: TGTGCCAGCAGCTTCGGCACAGATACGCAGTATTTT; CDR3 protein: CASSFGTDTQYF
D gene: NA; V gene: TRBV7-2; J gene: TRBJ2-1; clone size: NA; CDR3 DNA: TGTGCCAGCAGCTTAGAAGGGGGGCAGTTCTTC; CDR3 protein: CASSLEGGQFF
D gene: TRBD2; V gene: TRBV9; J gene: TRBJ2-7; clone size: NA; CDR3 DNA: TGTGCCAGCAGCGTAGGTAGCGGGAGGCCCGTCGACGAGCAGTACTTC; CDR3 protein: CASSVGSGRPVDEQYF
D gene: NA; V gene: TRBV18; J gene: TRBJ2-1; clone size: once; CDR3 DNA: TGTGCCAGCTCACTTGGGAGTTCCGATGAGCAGTTCTTC; CDR3 protein: CASSLGSSDEQFF
D gene: NA; V gene: TRBV4-1; J gene: TRBJ2-3; clone size: once; CDR3 DNA: TGCGCCAGCAGCCATAGCGGTATTAGCACAGATACGCAGTATTTT; CDR3 protein: CASSHSGISTDTQYF
D gene: TRBD1; V gene: TRBV2; J gene: TRBJ2-3; clone size: NA; CDR3 DNA: TGTGCCAGCAGCGAAGCCGGGACAGGGGGCGCAGATACGCAGTATTTT; CDR3 protein: CASSEAGTGGADTQYF
D gene: TRBD2; V gene: TRBV7-8; J gene: TRBJ2-1; clone size: NA; CDR3 DNA: TGTGCCAGCAGCTTTCTAGCGGGAGGGTATAAAGAGCAGTTCTTC; CDR3 protein: CASSFLAGGYKEQFF
D gene: NA; V gene: TRBV2; J gene: TRBJ2-1; clone size: NA; CDR3 DNA: TGTGCCAGCAGTGCGGAGGGGGGGCCCTATGAGCAGTTCTTC; CDR3 protein: CASSAEGGPYEQFF
D gene: TRBD1; V gene: TRBV29-1; J gene: TRBJ1-2; clone size: NA; CDR3 DNA: TGCAGCGTGGGGGACAGATCCTATGGCTACACCTTC; CDR3 protein: CSVGDRSYGYTF
D gene: TRBD2; V gene: TRBV19; J gene: TRBJ2-1; clone size: NA; CDR3 DNA: TGTGCCAGTAGTATATATGGTAGCGGGGGGGCAAATGAGCAGTTCTTC; CDR3 protein: CASSIYGSGGANEQFF